This T cell receptor (beta chain) was identified during a study of shared T cell receptors in the human thymus. Generated by immunoSEQ multiplex PCR, the TCRdb table keeps only in-frame clones and is missing some. The sample contains roughly 500,000 clones, about 80% of which appear only once. With 7 bases removed from V and 8 bases from J, the gap between germline ends came to 18 bases. The CDR3 has 14 amino acids. Germline V gene data show CDR1 as LNHDA and CDR2 as SQIVND (reference sequence). These same data were also listed under a study on human thymus T cells. As that report states: Infants, healthy and Finnish, who were having corrective surgery for congenital heart defects served as donors. In corrective heart surgery, resections were taken, and these provided the thymus tissue. Use of V and J genes seemed skewed within the thymic and blood repertoires. Related research has reported that thymic repertoires overlap highly among unrelated individuals.

The chain carries TRBV19 and TRBJ2-1; D might be TRBD2 (5 bases). The receptor's source is a boy in the first two years of life with a congenital heart defect. Material for sequencing was thymocytes. The DNA of the CDR3 is TGTGCCAGTATGCGGGCCTTCAATCCATATGAGCAGTTCTTC. The encoded protein is CASMRAFNPYEQFF.